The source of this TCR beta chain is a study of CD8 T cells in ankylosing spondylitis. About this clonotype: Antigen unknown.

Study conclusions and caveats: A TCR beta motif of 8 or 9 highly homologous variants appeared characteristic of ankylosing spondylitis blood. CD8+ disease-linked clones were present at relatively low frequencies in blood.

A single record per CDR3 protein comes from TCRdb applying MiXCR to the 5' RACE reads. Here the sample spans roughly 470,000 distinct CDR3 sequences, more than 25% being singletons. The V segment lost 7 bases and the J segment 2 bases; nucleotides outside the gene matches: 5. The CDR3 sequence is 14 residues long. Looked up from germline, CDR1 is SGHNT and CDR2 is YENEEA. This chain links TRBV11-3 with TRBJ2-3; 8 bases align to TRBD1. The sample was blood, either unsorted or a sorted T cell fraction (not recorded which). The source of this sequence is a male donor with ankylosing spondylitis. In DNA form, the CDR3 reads TGTGCCAGCAATTCAGGGGGCGACACAGATACGCAGTATTTT. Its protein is CASNSGGDTDTQYF.